The 21 T cell receptor beta chains listed next were all sequenced from one sample in a study of T cell changes during pregnancy in multiple sclerosis. Repertoires were generated with immunoSEQ multiplex PCR, while TCRdb's copy carries only in-frame clones and drops some. The sample gives some 62,000 clones, about 92% of which show up once; roughly 3% is in the top ten. The specimen was peripheral blood, collected in the second trimester of pregnancy. All receptors derive from a female donor in good health, enrolled as a control in a pregnancy study.

The chain recombines TRBV2 with TRBJ2-1, with D hard to call. The V and J ends lost 8 bases and 4 bases respectively, with 12 bases between them. The CDR3 has 13 residues. Germline CDR1 and CDR2: SNHLY and FYNNEI. The CDR3, as DNA: TGTGCCAGCGCGGCTGACTCTTACAATGAGCAGTTCTTC. This gives the protein CASAADSYNEQFF.

V and J are TRBV28 and TRBJ2-7, with 8 bases that match TRBD2. CDR1 MDHEN and CDR2 SYDVKM come from the germline V gene. CDR3 size: 15 residues. The V and J ends lost 7 bases and 3 bases, in that order; junction bases with no gene match: 11. The CDR3 here is CASTRSLAGGYEQYF. The DNA for the CDR3 is TGTGCCAGCACTCGAAGTCTGGCGGGAGGCTACGAGCAGTACTTC.

The genes are TRBV29-1 and TRBJ1-1; no firm D call. Germline V CDR1 and CDR2: SQVTM, ANQGSEA. Between the trimmed V and J ends, which lost 3 bases and 4 bases, there was a span of 12 bases. CDR3 length equals 13 residues. CDR3 loop: CSVERADATEAFF. The DNA for the CDR3 is TGCAGCGTTGAGAGGGCTGATGCCACTGAAGCTTTCTTT. The full variable domain, rest sourced from reference TRBV29-1 and TRBJ1-1, is SAVISQKPSRDICQRGTSLTIQCQVDSQVTMMFWYRQQPGQSLTLIATANQGSEATYESGFVIDKFPISRPNLTFSTLTVSNMSPEDSSIYLCSVERADATEAFFGQGTRLTVV.

The V call is TRBV6-5, the J call TRBJ1-6; no clear D. This CDR3 spans 12 amino acids. Trimming removed 8 bases from V and 10 bases from J, with 12 bases in between. Per the germline V gene, CDR1 is MNHEY and CDR2 is SVGAGI. The CDR3 spells CASGPSNSPLHF. In DNA, the CDR3 is TGTGCCAGCGGGCCTTCCAACTCACCCCTCCACTTT.

The gene calls are TRBV11-3 and TRBJ2-5; maybe TRBD1 (5 bases). V was cut by 1 base and J by 3 bases, with 6 bases left in between. The length of the CDR3 is 13 residues. In germline, CDR1 is SGHNT, CDR2 YENEEA. CDR3 sequence: CASSLGTKETQYF. The CDR3 DNA reads TGTGCCAGCAGCTTAGGGACAAAAGAGACCCAGTACTTC.

The gene calls are TRBV5-8 and TRBJ1-1; 11 bases match TRBD1. V lost 4 bases and J lost 7; bases outside the gene matches: 6. CDR1 and CDR2 from the germline V gene are SGHTS and YDEGEE. The CDR3 has 14 amino acids. CDR3 residues: CASSHRTGGFEAFF. As DNA, the CDR3 is TGTGCCAGCAGCCACAGGACAGGGGGCTTTGAAGCTTTCTTT.

The rearrangement links TRBV15 to TRBJ1-2; D is perhaps TRBD1 (6 bases). V dropped 0 bases and J dropped 1 base, with 18 bases sitting between them. The germline V gene encodes CDR1 LNHNV and CDR2 YYDKDF (reference sequence). The CDR3 contains 18 residues. The CDR3 spells CATSRDRQGWYNNYGYTF. In DNA form, the CDR3 reads TGTGCCACCAGCAGAGATCGGCAGGGGTGGTATAATAACTATGGCTACACCTTC.

The CDR3 nucleotides read TGTGCCAGTAGTATAGTTCCCAGGACAGGGGCTGTATACATTCAGTACTTC. It encodes CASSIVPRTGAVYIQYF. V is TRBV19 and J is TRBJ2-4; 9 positions agree with TRBD1. There are 17 residues in the CDR3. Germline trimming cut 1 base from V and 8 bases from J; bases unmatched to any gene: 12. Germline CDR1 and CDR2: LNHDA and SQIVND (reference sequence).

The V and J genes are TRBV5-6 and TRBJ1-2; 7 bases are shared with TRBD1. This CDR3 is built from 13 residues. The trim removed 7 bases at V and 12 bases at J, leaving 15 bases unmatched. The germline gives CDR1 SGHDT, CDR2 YYEEEE. The CDR3 protein is CASSPGTAYYNTF. The CDR3 region has the DNA TGTGCCAGCTCTCCCGGGACAGCGTATTATAACACCTTC. Variable domain in full (rest from reference TRBV5-6 and TRBJ1-2): DAGVTQSPTHLIKTRGQQVTLRCSPKSGHDTVSWYQQALGQGPQFIFQYYEEEERQRGNFPDRFSGHQFPNYSSELNVNALLLGDSALYLCASSPGTAYYNTFGSGTRLTVV.

The CDR3 DNA reads as TGTGCCAGCATCAATAGCGGGCCGGGGAATGAGCAGTTCTTC. Translating it yields CASINSGPGNEQFF. The V gene is TRBV5-4, the J gene TRBJ2-1; 7 nucleotides align to TRBD2. The CDR3 totals 14 residues. Germline V gives CDR1 SGHNT, CDR2 YYREEE (reference sequence). J gave up 7 bases and V 6 bases, and 10 bases lay outside the gene matches.

The genes are TRBV5-4 and TRBJ2-5, with 9 bases aligning to TRBD1. J lost 4 bases, V lost 2 bases, and 6 bases had no gene match. Looked up from germline, CDR1 is SGHNT and CDR2 is YYREEE (reference sequence). This CDR3 contains 15 residues. Here the CDR3 DNA reads TGTGCCAGCAGCTTTGGGGGACAGGGCCGAGAGACCCAGTACTTC. Translated: CASSFGGQGRETQYF.

In the case of this clone: The junction and the germline gene differ at one end; a read error may be behind it. This chain connects TRBV11-1 to TRBJ1-1; D is uncertain. CDR1 and CDR2 from the germline V gene are SGHAT and FQDESV (reference sequence). The length of the CDR3 is 11 residues. The CDR3 coding sequence is TGTGCCAGCAGCTCTTGGGCTGACGCTTTCTTT. Amino acid sequence: CASSSWADAFF.

The chain's CDR3 is CASSPKTGLWYEQYF. The CDR3 coding sequence is TGTGCCAGCAGCCCCAAGACAGGGCTATGGTACGAGCAGTACTTC. J is TRBJ2-7 and V is TRBV25-1; 7 nucleotides match TRBD1. This CDR3 region has 15 residues. V trimming: 6 bases; J trimming: 4 bases; junction bases outside the gene matches: 12. The germline V gene encodes CDR1 MGHDK and CDR2 SYGVNS.

The chain employs TRBV29-1 and TRBJ2-7; 9 nucleotides align to TRBD1. The CDR3 runs to 14 residues. With 3 bases clipped from V and 5 bases from J, the junction kept 8 bases outside the gene matches. Germline CDR1 and CDR2: SQVTM and ANQGSEA. This chain's CDR3 is CSVELGQGNNEQYF. The CDR3 DNA reads TGCAGCGTTGAGCTGGGACAGGGCAACAACGAGCAGTACTTC.

This clone came up once. The CDR3 DNA reads TGTGCCAGTAGGACTACGGGGGGAAATACGCAGTATTTT. It is translated as CASRTTGGNTQYF. The V and J genes are TRBV19 and TRBJ2-3; 7 bases are a match to TRBD2. CDR1 and CDR2 (germline): LNHDA, SQIVND (reference sequence). The V gene end was trimmed by 6 bases and the J gene end by 7 bases; junction bases not matched to a gene: 7. The CDR3 is 13 residues long.

The chain is built from TRBV6-5 and TRBJ2-2, with 12 bases matching TRBD1. V lost 6 bases to trimming and J lost 8 bases; unmatched junction nucleotides: 7. Germline-derived CDR1 and CDR2 are MNHEY and SVGAGI. CDR3 length equals 15 residues. The DNA for the CDR3 is TGTGCCAGCAGCCGGGACAGGGGGCGGAGGGGGGAGCTGTTTTTT. Translating it yields CASSRDRGRRGELFF.

The J gene is TRBJ2-5, the V gene TRBV28; TRBD2 agrees at 9 bases. This CDR3 comprises 14 residues. Trimming removed 4 bases from V and 7 bases from J; junction bases left unmatched: 7. In germline, CDR1 is MDHEN, CDR2 SYDVKM. This CDR3 reads CASSSAGLALTQYF. DNA of the CDR3: TGTGCCAGCAGTTCAGCGGGACTAGCTCTGACCCAGTACTTC.

CDR3 protein: CASSRGTLGYQPQHF. In nucleotides, the CDR3 is TGCGCCAGCAGCCGAGGGACTTTGGGCTATCAGCCCCAGCATTTT. This chain joins TRBV4-1 and TRBJ1-5; a weak D match, TRBD1 (5 bases). The germline V and J ends were trimmed by 4 bases and 5 bases, with 15 bases remaining between them. Germline V lookup: CDR1 MGHRA, CDR2 YSYEKL. The CDR3 totals 15 residues.

The chain employs TRBV6-6 and TRBJ2-7; possibly TRBD2 for D (6 bases). The CDR3 is 14 amino acids. The germline V gene has CDR1 MNHNY and CDR2 SVGAGI (reference sequence). V lost 5 bases and J 4 bases, leaving 15 bases between the germline ends. The CDR3 loop is CASSPDGGYYEQYF. In DNA form, the CDR3 reads TGTGCCAGCAGTCCGGACGGGGGATATTACGAGCAGTACTTC.

The chain couples TRBV30 to TRBJ1-2, with 8 bases identical to TRBD1. The J segment lost 2 bases and the V segment lost 4 bases, leaving 12 bases of the junction unmatched. The length of the CDR3 is 16 residues. Germline lookup yields CDR1 GTSNPN and CDR2 SVGIG (reference sequence). The CDR3 loop reads CAWTRQGLGPNYGYTF. The CDR3 bases are TGTGCCTGGACCCGACAGGGGTTGGGCCCAAACTATGGCTACACCTTC.

This sequence joins TRBV5-4 and TRBJ2-5, with TRBD2 matching over 9 bases. The V gene end was trimmed by 4 bases and the J gene end by 1 base; junction bases not matched to a gene: 2. The CDR3 spans 14 residues. The germline gives CDR1 SGHNT, CDR2 YYREEE (reference sequence). The CDR3 loop reads CASSKTSGQETQYF. The CDR3 coding sequence is TGTGCCAGCAGCAAGACTAGCGGCCAAGAGACCCAGTACTTC. Combining the CDR3 with reference TRBV5-4 and TRBJ2-5 gives the whole variable domain ETGVTQSPTHLIKTRGQQVTLRCSSQSGHNTVSWYQQALGQGPQFIFQYYREEENGRGNFPPRFSGLQFPNYSSELNVNALELDDSALYLCASSKTSGQETQYFGPGTRLLVL.